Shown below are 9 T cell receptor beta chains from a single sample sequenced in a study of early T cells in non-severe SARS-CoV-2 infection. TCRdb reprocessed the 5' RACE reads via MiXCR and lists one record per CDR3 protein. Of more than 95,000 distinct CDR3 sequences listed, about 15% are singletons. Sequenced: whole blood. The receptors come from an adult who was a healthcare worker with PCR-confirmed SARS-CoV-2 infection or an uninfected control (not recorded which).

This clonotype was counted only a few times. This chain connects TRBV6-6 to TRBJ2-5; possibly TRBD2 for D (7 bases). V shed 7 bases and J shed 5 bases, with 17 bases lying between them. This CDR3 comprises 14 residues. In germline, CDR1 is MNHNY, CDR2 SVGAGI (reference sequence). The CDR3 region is CASNQGGAGETQYF. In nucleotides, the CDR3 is TGTGCCAGCAACCAAGGGGGGGCCGGGGAGACCCAGTACTTC.

CDR3 nucleotide sequence: TGTGCCAGCACAGCTAATGAGCAGTTCTTC. It specifies CASTANEQFF. The V and J genes are TRBV30 and TRBJ2-1; D uncertain. There are 10 residues in the CDR3. The germline CDR1 and CDR2 sequences are GTSNPN and SVGIG (reference sequence). The ends were cut back, 8 bases at V and 7 bases at J, with 9 bases in the middle.

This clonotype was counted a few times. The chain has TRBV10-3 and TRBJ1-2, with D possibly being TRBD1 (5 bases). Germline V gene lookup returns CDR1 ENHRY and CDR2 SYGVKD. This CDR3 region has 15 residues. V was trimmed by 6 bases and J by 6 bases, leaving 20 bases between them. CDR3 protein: CAISSHTEGLDGYTF. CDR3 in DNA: TGTGCCATCAGCTCACATACAGAGGGACTTGATGGCTACACCTTC.

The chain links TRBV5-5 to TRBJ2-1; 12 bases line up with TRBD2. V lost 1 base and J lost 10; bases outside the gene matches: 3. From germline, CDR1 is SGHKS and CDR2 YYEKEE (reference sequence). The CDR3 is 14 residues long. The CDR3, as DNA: TGTGCCAGCAGCTTGCCTAGCGGGGGGGCGGAGCAGTTCTTC. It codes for CASSLPSGGAEQFF.

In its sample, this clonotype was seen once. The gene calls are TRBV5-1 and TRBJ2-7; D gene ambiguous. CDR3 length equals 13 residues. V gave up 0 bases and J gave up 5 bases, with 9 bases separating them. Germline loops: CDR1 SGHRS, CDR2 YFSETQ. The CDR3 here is CASSLGGTHEQYF. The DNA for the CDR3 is TGCGCCAGCAGCTTGGGAGGAACCCACGAGCAGTACTTC.

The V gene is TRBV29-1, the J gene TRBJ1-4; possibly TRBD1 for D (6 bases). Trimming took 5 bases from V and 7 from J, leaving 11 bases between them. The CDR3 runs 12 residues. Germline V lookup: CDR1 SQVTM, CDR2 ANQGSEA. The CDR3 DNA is TGCAGCGTTTGGACAGTGGGTGAAAAACTGTTTTTT. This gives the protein CSVWTVGEKLFF.

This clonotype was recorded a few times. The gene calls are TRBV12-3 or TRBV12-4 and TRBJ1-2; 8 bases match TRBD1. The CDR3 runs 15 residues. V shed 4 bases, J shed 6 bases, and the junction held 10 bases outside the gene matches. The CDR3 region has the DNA TGTGCCAGCAGTTCCCGACAGGGGAACCGGAATGGCTACACCTTC. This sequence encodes CASSSRQGNRNGYTF.

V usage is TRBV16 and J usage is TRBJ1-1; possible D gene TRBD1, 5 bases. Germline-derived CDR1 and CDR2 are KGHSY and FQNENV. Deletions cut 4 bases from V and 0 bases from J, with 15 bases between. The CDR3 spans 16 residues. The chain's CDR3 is CASSPRLSGLNTEAFF. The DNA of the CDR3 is TGTGCCAGCAGCCCACGATTGTCAGGGTTGAACACTGAAGCTTTCTTT.

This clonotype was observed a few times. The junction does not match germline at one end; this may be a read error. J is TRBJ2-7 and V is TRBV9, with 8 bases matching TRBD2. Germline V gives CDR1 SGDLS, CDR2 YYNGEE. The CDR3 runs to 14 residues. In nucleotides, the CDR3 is TGTGCGAGCAGCGTAGGAGCGGGGGCATACGAGCAGTACTTC. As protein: CASSVGAGAYEQYF.